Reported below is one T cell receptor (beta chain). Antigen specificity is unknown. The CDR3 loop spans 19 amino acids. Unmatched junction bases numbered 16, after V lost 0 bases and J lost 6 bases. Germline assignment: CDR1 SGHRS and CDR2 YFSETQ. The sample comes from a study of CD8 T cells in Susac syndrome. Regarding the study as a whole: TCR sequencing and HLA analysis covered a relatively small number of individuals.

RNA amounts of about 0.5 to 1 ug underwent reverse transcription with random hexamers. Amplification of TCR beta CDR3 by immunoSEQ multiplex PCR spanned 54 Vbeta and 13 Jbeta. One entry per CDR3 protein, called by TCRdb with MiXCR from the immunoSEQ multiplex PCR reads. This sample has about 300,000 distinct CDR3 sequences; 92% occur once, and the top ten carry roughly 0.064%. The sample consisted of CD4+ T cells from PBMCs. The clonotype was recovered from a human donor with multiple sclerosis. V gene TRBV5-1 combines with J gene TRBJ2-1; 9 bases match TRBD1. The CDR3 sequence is CASSLVDLGQGGSLNEQFF. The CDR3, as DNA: TGCGCCAGCAGCTTGGTGGACTTGGGACAGGGTGGCTCCCTCAATGAGCAGTTCTTC. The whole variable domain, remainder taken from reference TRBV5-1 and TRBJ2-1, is KAGVTQTPRYLIKTRGQQVTLSCSPISGHRSVSWYQQTPGQGLQFLFEYFSETQRNKGNFPGRFSGRQFSNSRSEMNVSTLELGDSALYLCASSLVDLGQGGSLNEQFFGPGTRLTVL.